These 14 T cell receptor beta chains were sequenced from one sample in a study of Tregs in tolerant kidney transplant recipients (dated by TCRdb to between 2018 and 2020). Related donors were used in the transplants with nonmyeloablative bone marrow transplantation, and mixed chimerism was transient in the human trials. Library prep was done by the immunoSEQ multiplex PCR assay. TCRdb limited this immuneACCESS table to in-frame rearrangements with V and J called. A share of clones is missing; checked studies link under half to unresolved V genes, and the rest is unexplained. The sample table lists tens of thousands of clones, 80% to 95% of them with a count of one. Under 2% of the sample lies in the top ten. The material sequenced was CD4+ T cells from blood (PBMCs), taken 12 months after the transplant. These receptors all come from a human patient who received a combined kidney and bone marrow transplant. In patients who had a transplant, some T cells may come from the graft donor.

DNA of the CDR3: TGTGCCAGCAGCCCGGGACTAGCGGGGGTATCCGGGGAGCTGTTTTTT. Translation: CASSPGLAGVSGELFF. The chain couples TRBV9 to TRBJ2-2; 14 bases are shared with TRBD2. The ends lost 4 bases at V and 6 bases at J; junction bases unmatched: 5. The CDR3 extends over 16 amino acids. CDR1 and CDR2 (germline): SGDLS, YYNGEE.

The chain carries TRBV27 and TRBJ1-6; 10 bases line up with TRBD1. The CDR3 consists of 15 residues. The germline V gene encodes CDR1 MNHEY and CDR2 SMNVEV (reference sequence). Trimming removed 3 bases from V and 7 bases from J; junction bases left unmatched: 3. The DNA for the CDR3 is TGTGCCAGCAGTTTCAGGACAGGGGGAAATTCACCCCTCCACTTT. This translates into CASSFRTGGNSPLHF.

The chain employs TRBV12-5 and TRBJ1-3; the match to TRBD1 covers 7 bases. The CDR3 is made up of 17 amino acids. V shed 2 bases and J 0 bases; nucleotides not matched to a gene: 7. CDR1 and CDR2 (germline): LGHNT, FRNRAP. The CDR3 sequence: CASGLIGTARSGNTIYF. CDR3 sequence (DNA): TGTGCTAGTGGTTTGATCGGGACAGCTCGCTCTGGAAACACCATATATTTT.

The rearrangement uses TRBV7-9 and TRBJ2-7; 8 nucleotides match TRBD2. The CDR3 covers 15 residues. The germline V gene encodes CDR1 SEHNR and CDR2 FQNEAQ (reference sequence). The trim removed 4 bases at V and 2 bases at J, leaving 7 bases unmatched. Here the CDR3 reads CASSSASGGAYEQYF. Written as DNA, the CDR3 is TGTGCCAGCAGCTCCGCCTCGGGGGGGGCCTACGAGCAGTACTTC.

The CDR3 protein is CASSLVSTGGGRAFF. The CDR3 bases are TGTGCCAGCAGCTTGGTCTCTACAGGGGGCGGTAGGGCTTTCTTT. This sequence joins TRBV5-6 and TRBJ1-1; 9 bases agree with TRBD1. With 0 bases clipped from V and 11 bases from J, the junction kept 11 bases outside the gene matches. The CDR3 length is 15 residues. Germline V CDR1 and CDR2: SGHDT, YYEEEE.

The chain recombines TRBV4-2 with TRBJ1-2, with unresolved D. The germline V gene has CDR1 LGHNA and CDR2 YNFKEQ. The CDR3 extends over 13 amino acids. V was pared by 4 bases and J by 3 bases, with 9 bases between. DNA of the CDR3: TGTGCCAGCAGCCGAGGAAACTACTATGGCTACACCTTC. It translates to CASSRGNYYGYTF.

This sequence joins TRBV2 and TRBJ2-2, with D unresolved. The CDR3 has 12 amino acids. Germline CDR1 SNHLY, CDR2 FYNNEI. V gave up 1 base and J gave up 6 bases, with 3 bases separating them. CDR3 loop: CASSEGAGELFF. As DNA, the CDR3 is TGTGCCAGCAGTGAAGGAGCCGGGGAGCTGTTTTTT.

The chain recombines TRBV18 with TRBJ1-1; D remains ambiguous. This CDR3 spans 15 amino acids. Germline V lookup: CDR1 KGHSH, CDR2 LQKENI. The V gene lost 3 bases and the J gene lost 5 bases, with 16 bases spanning the gap. For the CDR3, the DNA is TGTGCCAGCTCACCTACTTTTGTCAGAGGGACTGAAGCTTTCTTT. It is translated as CASSPTFVRGTEAFF.

The chain recombines TRBV7-2 with TRBJ2-1; TRBD2 matches 8 bases. The J segment lost 7 bases and the V segment lost 4 bases, leaving 18 bases of the junction unmatched. The CDR3 covers 18 residues. Germline CDR1 and CDR2: SGHTA and FQGNSA. Written as DNA, the CDR3 is TGTGCCAGCAGCTATAGTCGGTATAGCGGGGCTTCTGTTAATGAGCAGTTCTTC. Its translation is CASSYSRYSGASVNEQFF.

Points on this clone: Distinct nucleotide sequences in the sample also encode this CDR3. The V gene is TRBV30, the J gene TRBJ2-7; D may be TRBD2 (6 bases). The V gene's germline CDR1 is GTSNPN and CDR2 SVGIG (reference sequence). Trimming pared 2 bases from V and 0 bases from J, leaving 11 bases between. The CDR3 length is 14 residues. The chain's CDR3 is CAWSRRGSSYEQYF. In DNA, the CDR3 is TGTGCCTGGAGTAGGAGGGGCAGCTCCTACGAGCAGTACTTC. Looking up the rest from reference TRBV30 and TRBJ2-7 gives the full variable domain: SQTIHQWPATLVQPVGSPLSLECTVEGTSNPNLYWYRQAAGRGLQLLFYSVGIGQISSEVPQNLSASRPQDRQFILSSKKLLLSDSGFYLCAWSRRGSSYEQYFGPGTRLTVT.

The chain uses TRBV25-1 and TRBJ2-5; D not resolved. This CDR3 is built from 14 residues. The V end lost 1 base, the J end lost 0 bases, and 6 bases lay between the germline ends. The germline gives CDR1 MGHDK, CDR2 SYGVNS. Here the CDR3 DNA reads TGTGCCAGCAGTGAATGGCTAGACCAAGAGACCCAGTACTTC. It yields the protein CASSEWLDQETQYF. Full variable domain (missing parts from reference TRBV25-1 and TRBJ2-5): EADIYQTPRYLVIGTGKKITLECSQTMGHDKMYWYQQDPGMELHLIHYSYGVNSTEKGDLSSESTVSRIRTEHFPLTLESARPSHTSQYLCASSEWLDQETQYFGPGTRLLVL.

The chain combines TRBV12-5 with TRBJ2-1; 7 bases map to TRBD2. The CDR3 is 17 amino acids. Germline lookup yields CDR1 LGHNT and CDR2 FRNRAP. Trimming removed 7 bases from V and 5 bases from J; junction bases left unmatched: 17. CDR3 DNA: TGTGCTAGTGCCCTCCTTGGGGGAGGGCCACACCACAATGAGCAGTTCTTC. As protein: CASALLGGGPHHNEQFF.

The chain carries TRBV4-3 and TRBJ2-7; 11 positions agree with TRBD2. CDR1 LGHNA and CDR2 YSLEER come from the germline V gene. The CDR3 totals 17 residues. V was pared by 2 bases and J by 4 bases, with 10 bases of the junction left unmatched. The CDR3 DNA reads as TGCGCCAGCAGCCAAAATAGCGGGAGGGCCGAAGTGTACGAGCAGTACTTC. This encodes CASSQNSGRAEVYEQYF.

The V gene is TRBV7-3, the J gene TRBJ1-6, with a tentative D call TRBD1 (5 bases). The CDR3 consists of 17 residues. Trimming took 2 bases from V and 5 from J, leaving 16 bases between them. Germline V gene data show CDR1 as SGHTA and CDR2 as FQGTGA. CDR3 residues: CASSLVFRRGHNSPLHF. As DNA, the CDR3 is TGTGCCAGCAGCTTAGTGTTTCGGAGGGGTCATAATTCACCCCTCCACTTT.